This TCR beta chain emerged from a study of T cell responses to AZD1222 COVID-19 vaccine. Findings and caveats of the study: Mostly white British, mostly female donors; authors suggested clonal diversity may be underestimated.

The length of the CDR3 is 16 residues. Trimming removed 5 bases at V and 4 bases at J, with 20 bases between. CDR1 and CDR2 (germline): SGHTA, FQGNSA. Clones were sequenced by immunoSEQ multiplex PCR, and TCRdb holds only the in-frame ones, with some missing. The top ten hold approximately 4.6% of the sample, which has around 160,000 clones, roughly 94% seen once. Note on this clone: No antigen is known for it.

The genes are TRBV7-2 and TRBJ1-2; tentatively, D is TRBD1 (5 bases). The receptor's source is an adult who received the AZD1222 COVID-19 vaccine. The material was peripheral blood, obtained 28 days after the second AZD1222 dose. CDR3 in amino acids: CASSPGGGSFSYGYTF. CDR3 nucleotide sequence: TGTGCCAGCAGCCCCGGGGGGGGATCTTTTAGCTATGGCTACACCTTC.